Presented here are 8 T cell receptor beta chains from one specimen sequenced in a study of blood T cells in healthy people across ages. Alongside a J-beta primer mix, a sample-barcoded 5' primer served in a second PCR lasting about 7 to 12 cycles. TCRdb analysed the 5' RACE reads with MiXCR anew, one entry per CDR3 protein. The table includes about 1,500,000 distinct CDR3 sequences, 28% detected once. Source material: blood. The receptor set was obtained from a woman aged 25 to 39 in good health.

This clonotype appeared many times. The chain links TRBV6-6 to TRBJ2-7; perhaps TRBD2 as D (5 bases). CDR1 is MNHNY and CDR2 is SVGAGI in the germline V gene (reference sequence). The CDR3 spans 15 residues. V lost 6 bases to trimming and J lost 2 bases, with 17 bases between them. As DNA, the CDR3 is TGTGCCAGCAGCCGAGCGGCAGAACTCACCTACGAGCAGTACTTC. As protein: CASSRAAELTYEQYF.

This clonotype was seen just once. The V gene is TRBV9, the J gene TRBJ1-1, with 7 bases fitting TRBD1. Trimming at V came to 1 base and at J to 3 bases, leaving 6 bases not matched to a gene. The V gene's germline CDR1 is SGDLS and CDR2 YYNGEE. This CDR3 is 15 amino acids long. As DNA, the CDR3 is TGTGCCAGCAGCGTAACAGGGGAGAGGGACACTGAAGCTTTCTTT. Its translation: CASSVTGERDTEAFF.

The chain carries TRBV20-1 and TRBJ2-5; TRBD1 or TRBD2 may be the D gene (6 bases each). The germline V gene has CDR1 DFQATT and CDR2 SNEGSKA (reference sequence). The CDR3 is made up of 14 amino acids. The V end lost 0 bases, the J end lost 13 bases, and 21 bases lay between the germline ends. In DNA form, the CDR3 reads TGCAGTGCTAGAGATCCGGGGGCTATCTACGAGCGGTACTTC. Amino acids: CSARDPGAIYERYF.

This clonotype was seen only a few times. This rearrangement joins TRBV11-2 to TRBJ2-5; D gene unclear. Trimming shortened V by 2 bases and J by 2 bases, and 9 bases separated the two germline ends. Germline CDR1 is SGHAT and CDR2 is FQNNGV. The CDR3 length is 14 residues. The CDR3 DNA sequence: TGTGCCAGCAGCTTACTCGACTTTCAAGAGACCCAGTACTTC. It encodes CASSLLDFQETQYF.

The rearrangement uses TRBV4-3 and TRBJ2-3, with 9 bases matching TRBD2. J lost 4 bases, V lost 1 base, and 3 bases had no gene match. The CDR3 is 15 residues long. Germline CDR1 and CDR2: LGHNA and YSLEER. The CDR3 region is CASSQVLAGADTQYF. The DNA of the CDR3 is TGCGCCAGCAGCCAAGTTTTAGCGGGAGCAGATACGCAGTATTTT.

This clonotype has more than one count but fewer than ten. V and J are TRBV27 and TRBJ2-7; 8 bases match TRBD1. Per germline, CDR1 MNHEY and CDR2 SMNVEV (reference sequence). The CDR3 extends over 16 amino acids. J was trimmed by 0 bases and V by 0 bases; bases with no gene match: 4. The CDR3 DNA reads as TGTGCCAGCAGTTTATCGGACAGGGCGATCTCCTACGAGCAGTACTTC. This sequence encodes CASSLSDRAISYEQYF.

The table lists this clonotype with a few counts. The chain recombines TRBV5-1 with TRBJ2-3, with D possibly being TRBD2 (5 bases). The CDR3 covers 14 residues. Per germline, CDR1 SGHRS and CDR2 YFSETQ. The V end lost 4 bases, the J end lost 4 bases, and 13 bases lay between the germline ends. CDR3: CASSRFGVSDTQYF. In nucleotides, the CDR3 is TGCGCCAGCAGCCGATTCGGGGTTTCAGATACGCAGTATTTT.

The chain employs TRBV15 and TRBJ2-3; D is unclear. Trimming stripped 1 base from V and 2 bases from J, with 7 bases between. Germline CDR1 and CDR2: LNHNV and YYDKDF (reference sequence). The CDR3 spans 14 residues. The DNA of the CDR3 is TGTGCCACCAGCAGAGTCAGGAACACAGATACGCAGTATTTT. It translates to CATSRVRNTDTQYF.